These 18 T cell receptor beta chains originate from one sample sequenced in a study of T cell repertoires in cytomegalovirus infection (dated by TCRdb to the late 2010s). Sequenced on an Illumina HiSeq 1500. Clones were called with MiXCR by TCRdb after fastp trimmed the public reads at Q25, and only in-frame beta chains were retained. Identical CDR3 protein sequences are pooled into one entry, listed with their most common genes and DNA. This sample holds 200,000 to 300,000 distinct CDR3 sequences; roughly 15% were observed only once. The ten most abundant clones make up 7% to 9.5% of the sample. Material: PBMCs. All receptors come from a human donor in good health (CMV status not recorded). Some clones in this sample may be carry-over from other donors' samples.

This chain links TRBV28 with TRBJ2-7; 13 nucleotides align to TRBD2. Germline values: CDR1 MDHEN, CDR2 SYDVKM. The V gene end was trimmed by 5 bases and the J gene end by 2 bases; junction bases not matched to a gene: 6. The CDR3 consists of 16 residues. The chain's CDR3 is CASSPTSGRAAYEQYF. The DNA of the CDR3 is TGTGCCAGCAGTCCAACTAGCGGGAGGGCCGCCTACGAGCAGTACTTC.

This clonotype was counted at least ten times. This rearrangement joins TRBV6-2 or TRBV6-3 to TRBJ2-5; perhaps TRBD1 as D (6 bases). The CDR3 totals 14 residues. The germline gives CDR1 MNHEY, CDR2 SVGEGT. V lost 4 bases and J 9 bases, leaving 18 bases between the germline ends. The CDR3 nucleotides are TGTGCCAGCAGTTCTGGGACACCGGCCGCGGCCCAGTACTTC. Its protein product is CASSSGTPAAAQYF.

In its sample, this clonotype was seen many times. The DNA for the CDR3 is TGTGCCAGCAGTTTAGGAGGAATTGGAAACACCATATATTTT. Translating it yields CASSLGGIGNTIYF. This chain connects TRBV28 to TRBJ1-3; D is uncertain. V was trimmed by 2 bases and J by 3 bases, leaving 8 bases between them. CDR3 length: 14 amino acids. Germline V CDR1 and CDR2: MDHEN, SYDVKM.

The rearrangement joins TRBV2 to TRBJ2-1, with D uncertain. Deletions cut 7 bases from V and 16 bases from J, with 8 bases between. This CDR3 has 8 amino acids. CDR1 is SNHLY and CDR2 is FYNNEI in the germline V gene. In DNA, the CDR3 is TGTGCCAGCAACTTGGCCTTCTTC. Protein sequence: CASNLAFF. Based on the CDR3 plus reference TRBV2 and TRBJ2-1, the full variable domain is EPEVTQTPSHQVTQMGQEVILRCVPISNHLYFYWYRQILGQKVEFLVSFYNNEISEKSEIFDDQFSVERPDGSNFTLKIRSTKLEDSAMYFCASNLAFFGPGTRLTVL.

This clonotype was found a few times. The gene calls are TRBV6-2 or TRBV6-3 and TRBJ2-1, with 8 bases lining up with TRBD1. Germline V gene lookup returns CDR1 MNHEY and CDR2 SVGEGT. This CDR3 has 16 amino acids. The V and J ends lost 0 bases and 3 bases, in that order; junction bases with no gene match: 4. CDR3 sequence (DNA): TGTGCCAGCAGTTACTCGGGGACAGGCCTCTACAATGAGCAGTTCTTC. This translates into CASSYSGTGLYNEQFF.

This clonotype showed up just a few times. This chain joins TRBV6-1 and TRBJ2-1; TRBD2 agrees at 16 bases. V shed 8 bases and J 8 bases; nucleotides not matched to a gene: 6. The CDR3 has 15 amino acids. CDR1 is MNHNS, CDR2 SASEGT, per germline. The CDR3 region is CASAGTSGGGDEQFF. As DNA, the CDR3 is TGTGCCAGCGCGGGGACTAGCGGGGGGGGCGATGAGCAGTTCTTC.

This clonotype was seen more than once but under ten times. This rearrangement joins TRBV4-3 to TRBJ2-7; the match to TRBD1 covers 10 bases. V lost 3 bases to trimming and J lost 3 bases; unmatched junction nucleotides: 5. The CDR3 totals 15 residues. CDR1 is LGHNA and CDR2 is YSLEER in the germline V gene. The CDR3 DNA is TGCGCCAGCAGCCATCCCGGGACAGGGGTCTACGAGCAGTACTTC. Protein: CASSHPGTGVYEQYF.

The chain couples TRBV2 to TRBJ1-2; no firm D call. Trimming pared 7 bases from V and 4 bases from J, leaving 10 bases between. The V gene's germline CDR1 is SNHLY and CDR2 FYNNEI. This CDR3 is 12 amino acids long. The chain's CDR3 is CASILTVYGYTF. The CDR3 nucleotides are TGTGCCAGCATACTGACGGTCTATGGCTACACCTTC.

This clonotype was seen a handful of times. The chain employs TRBV7-6 and TRBJ2-5, with a possible D match to TRBD1 (5 bases). Germline V gene lookup returns CDR1 SGHVS and CDR2 FNYEAQ. V was shortened by 6 bases and J by 2 bases, with 16 bases between the two germline ends. The CDR3 is made up of 15 amino acids. The CDR3 spells CASSFPPTGQETQYF. CDR3 DNA: TGTGCCAGCAGTTTTCCCCCAACAGGTCAAGAGACCCAGTACTTC.

This clonotype occurred a few times. The rearrangement links TRBV11-2 to TRBJ2-7; D possibly corresponds to TRBD2 (6 bases). The CDR3 is 14 amino acids. The V and J ends lost 1 base and 4 bases respectively, with 11 bases between them. Germline loops: CDR1 SGHAT, CDR2 FQNNGV. As DNA, the CDR3 is TGTGCCAGCAGCTTAGTCCCGGGGGAATACGAGCAGTACTTC. Its protein product is CASSLVPGEYEQYF.

The chain uses TRBV20-1 and TRBJ1-1; a weak D match, TRBD1 (6 bases). V was cut by 6 bases and J by 6 bases, with 14 bases left in between. The germline CDR1 and CDR2 sequences are DFQATT and SNEGSKA (reference sequence). The CDR3 spans 12 residues. The CDR3 DNA reads TGCAGTGCCAGCGGAGGGACACCTGAAGCTTTCTTT. Protein sequence: CSASGGTPEAFF.

This clonotype occurred a few times. The chain recombines TRBV2 with TRBJ2-6, with 7 bases lining up with TRBD1. The CDR3 is 15 residues long. CDR1 is SNHLY and CDR2 is FYNNEI in the germline V gene. V trimming: 6 bases; J trimming: 2 bases; junction bases outside the gene matches: 4. The CDR3 loop is CASSADRAGANVLTF. The CDR3 nucleotides read TGTGCCAGCAGCGCTGACAGGGCTGGGGCCAACGTCCTGACTTTC.

The table lists this clonotype with a few counts. The J gene is TRBJ2-4, the V gene TRBV5-6; D possibly corresponds to TRBD1 (6 bases). Between the trimmed V and J ends, which lost 1 base and 0 bases, there was a span of 14 bases. CDR3 length: 17 residues. The germline V gene has CDR1 SGHDT and CDR2 YYEEEE. Written as DNA, the CDR3 is TGTGCCAGCAGCTTGAAGGGACAAGCACTAGCCAAAAACATTCAGTACTTC. This translates into CASSLKGQALAKNIQYF. Supplemented by reference TRBV5-6 and TRBJ2-4, the full variable domain reads DAGVTQSPTHLIKTRGQQVTLRCSPKSGHDTVSWYQQALGQGPQFIFQYYEEEERQRGNFPDRFSGHQFPNYSSELNVNALLLGDSALYLCASSLKGQALAKNIQYFGAGTRLSVL.

This clonotype was seen ten or more times. V gene TRBV19 combines with J gene TRBJ2-1; 9 nucleotides agree with TRBD2. The V and J ends lost 5 bases and 12 bases, in that order; junction bases with no gene match: 17. CDR1 is LNHDA, CDR2 SQIVND, per germline (reference sequence). This CDR3 is 16 amino acids long. CDR3 in DNA: TGTGCCAGTAGTTCTTCTCTTGCGGGAGGGTTCCCCCGGCAGTTCTTC. Its protein is CASSSSLAGGFPRQFF.

This clonotype was recorded a few times. The J gene is TRBJ2-7, the V gene TRBV27; no definite D call. CDR3 length: 12 amino acids. Trimming pared 8 bases from V and 3 bases from J, leaving 11 bases between. Per germline, CDR1 MNHEY and CDR2 SMNVEV (reference sequence). DNA of the CDR3: TGTGCCAGCGGCGCTCACAACTACGAGCAGTACTTC. Amino acid sequence: CASGAHNYEQYF.

The CDR3, as DNA: TGTGCCAGCAGCGGCGGGAGGTCGGAAGATACGCAGTATTTT. Translated: CASSGGRSEDTQYF. The V gene is TRBV2, the J gene TRBJ2-3; 8 bases map to TRBD2. This CDR3 has 14 residues. Germline V gene lookup returns CDR1 SNHLY and CDR2 FYNNEI. V lost 6 bases, J lost 5 bases, and 7 bases stayed unmatched. The full variable domain, its missing parts supplied by reference TRBV2 and TRBJ2-3, is EPEVTQTPSHQVTQMGQEVILRCVPISNHLYFYWYRQILGQKVEFLVSFYNNEISEKSEIFDDQFSVERPDGSNFTLKIRSTKLEDSAMYFCASSGGRSEDTQYFGPGTRLTVL.

V and J are TRBV20-1 and TRBJ1-1, with 9 bases aligning to TRBD1. The germline V gene has CDR1 DFQATT and CDR2 SNEGSKA (reference sequence). CDR3 length equals 14 residues. J lost 3 bases, V lost 5 bases, and 7 bases had no gene match. Here the CDR3 reads CSAWENRGHTEAFF. The CDR3 nucleotides are TGCAGTGCTTGGGAGAACAGGGGGCACACTGAAGCTTTCTTT.

This clonotype was picked up many times. The rearrangement joins TRBV24-1 to TRBJ2-1; D gene ambiguous. Germline lookup yields CDR1 KGHDR and CDR2 SFDVKD. The CDR3 consists of 13 residues. Trimming shortened V by 3 bases and J by 6 bases, and 8 bases separated the two germline ends. CDR3 bases: TGTGCCACCAGTGATCCGCGACTCAATGAGCAGTTCTTC. Protein: CATSDPRLNEQFF.